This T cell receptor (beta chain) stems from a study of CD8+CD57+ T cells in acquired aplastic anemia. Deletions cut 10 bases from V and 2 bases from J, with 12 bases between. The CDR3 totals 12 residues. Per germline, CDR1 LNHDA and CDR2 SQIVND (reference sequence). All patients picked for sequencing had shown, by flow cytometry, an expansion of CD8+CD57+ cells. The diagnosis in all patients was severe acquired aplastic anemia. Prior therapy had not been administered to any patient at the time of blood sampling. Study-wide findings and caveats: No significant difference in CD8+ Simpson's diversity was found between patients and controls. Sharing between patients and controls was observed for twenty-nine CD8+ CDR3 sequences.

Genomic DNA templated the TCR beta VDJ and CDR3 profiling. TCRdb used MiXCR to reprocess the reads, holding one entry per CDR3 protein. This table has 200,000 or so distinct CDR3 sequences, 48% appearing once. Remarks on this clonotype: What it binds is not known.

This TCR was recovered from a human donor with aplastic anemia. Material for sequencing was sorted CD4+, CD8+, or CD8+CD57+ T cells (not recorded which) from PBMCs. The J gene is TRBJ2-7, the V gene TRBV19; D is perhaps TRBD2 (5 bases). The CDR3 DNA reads TGTGCCACCCGAGGGTCGGCCTACGAGCAGTACTTC. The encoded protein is CATRGSAYEQYF.